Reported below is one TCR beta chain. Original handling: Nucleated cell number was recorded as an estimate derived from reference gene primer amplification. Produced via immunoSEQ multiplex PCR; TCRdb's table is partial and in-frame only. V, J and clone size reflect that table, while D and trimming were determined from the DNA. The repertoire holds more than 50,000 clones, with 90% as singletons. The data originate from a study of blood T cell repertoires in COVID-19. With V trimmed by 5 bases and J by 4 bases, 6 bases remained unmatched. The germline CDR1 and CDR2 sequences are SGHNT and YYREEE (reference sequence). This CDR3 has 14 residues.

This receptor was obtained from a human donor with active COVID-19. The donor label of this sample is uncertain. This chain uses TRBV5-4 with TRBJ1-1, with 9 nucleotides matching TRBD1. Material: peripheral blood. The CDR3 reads CASSPGTGLTEAFF. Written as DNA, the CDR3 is TGTGCCAGCAGTCCCGGGACAGGGCTCACTGAAGCTTTCTTT.